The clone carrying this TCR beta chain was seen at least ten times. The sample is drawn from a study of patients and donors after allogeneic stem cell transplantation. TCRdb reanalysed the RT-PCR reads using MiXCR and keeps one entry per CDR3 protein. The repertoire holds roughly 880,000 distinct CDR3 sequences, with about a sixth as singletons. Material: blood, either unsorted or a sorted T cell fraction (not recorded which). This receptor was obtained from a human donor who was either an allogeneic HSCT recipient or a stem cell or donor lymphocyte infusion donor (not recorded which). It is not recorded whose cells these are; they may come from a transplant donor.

The DNA of the CDR3 is TGTGCCAGCAGGGGGACTACTCCGGCAGATACGCAGTATTTT. It specifies CASRGTTPADTQYF. This sequence joins TRBV12-3 or TRBV12-4 and TRBJ2-3, with 7 bases lining up with TRBD2. The V and J ends lost 6 bases and 4 bases, in that order; junction bases with no gene match: 7. The CDR3 sequence is 14 residues long.